The 8 T cell receptor beta chains listed next were all sequenced from one sample in a study of molecular identifiers for immune sequencing clone quantification. One entry per CDR3 protein results from TCRdb running MiXCR on the PCR reads. Of over 55,000 distinct CDR3 sequences listed, roughly 17% are singletons. Sequenced: naive CD8+ T cells from blood, with Jurkat cell RNA spiked in. Subset described: FACS-sorted CD8+CD4-CCR7+CD45RA+ naive T cells. These receptors were collected from a human donor in good health. Some libraries in this study had Jurkat cell RNA spiked in.

This clonotype has ten or more counts. This rearrangement joins TRBV10-2 to TRBJ2-7; 9 bases match TRBD2. From germline, CDR1 is WSHSY and CDR2 SAAADI. The CDR3 is 13 amino acids. The V and J ends lost 6 bases and 4 bases, in that order; junction bases with no gene match: 4. CDR3 coding DNA: TGCGCCAGCAGAATAGCGGGAGTGTACGAGCAGTACTTC. Its protein is CASRIAGVYEQYF.

On this clonotype: An end of the junction differs from the germline gene, which may be a read error. The V and J genes are TRBV19 and TRBJ1-2; D call uncertain. CDR3 length: 16 amino acids. Germline assignment: CDR1 LNHDA and CDR2 SQIVND (reference sequence). CDR3: CAILRRDADPYYGYTF. In nucleotides, the CDR3 is TGTGCCATCCTCAGGCGCGATGCAGACCCCTACTACGGCTACACCTTC.

A few counts support this clonotype. The CDR3: CASSSTTTGTGRNEQYF. The DNA for the CDR3 is TGCGCCAGCAGCTCCACCACGACCGGGACAGGGAGAAACGAGCAGTACTTC. This chain connects TRBV5-1 to TRBJ2-7, with 9 bases aligning to TRBD1. V dropped 3 bases and J dropped 5; count of bases not matched to a gene: 15. The CDR3 contains 17 residues. Germline V lookup: CDR1 SGHRS, CDR2 YFSETQ.

The gene calls are TRBV19 and TRBJ2-1; the match to TRBD2 covers 9 bases. CDR1 is LNHDA and CDR2 is SQIVND in the germline V gene (reference sequence). This CDR3 region has 18 residues. Losses at the gene ends were 2 bases for V and 4 bases for J; bases not matched to a gene: 12. The CDR3 loop reads CASSILIPSGAQYNEQFF. The CDR3 DNA sequence: TGTGCCAGTAGTATATTGATTCCTAGCGGGGCTCAGTACAATGAGCAGTTCTTC. Drawing the rest from reference TRBV19 and TRBJ2-1, the complete variable domain is DGGITQSPKYLFRKEGQNVTLSCEQNLNHDAMYWYRQDPGQGLRLIYYSQIVNDFQKGDIAEGYSVSREKKESFPLTVTSAQKNPTAFYLCASSILIPSGAQYNEQFFGPGTRLTVL.

This clonotype was observed a handful of times. The chain uses TRBV5-6 and TRBJ1-5; 12 bases are shared with TRBD1. The CDR3 extends over 15 amino acids. Germline V gives CDR1 SGHDT, CDR2 YYEEEE. The junction had 4 bases not matched to a gene; V was cut back by 3 bases and J by 6 bases. CDR3 bases: TGTGCCAGCAGCTGGGGACAGGGGGCCCTTCAGCCCCAGCATTTT. It encodes CASSWGQGALQPQHF.

This clonotype was counted ten times or more. The chain is built from TRBV27 and TRBJ2-7, with 8 nucleotides matching TRBD2. The CDR3 is made up of 16 amino acids. V dropped 6 bases and J dropped 5; count of bases not matched to a gene: 15. Germline V CDR1 and CDR2: MNHEY, SMNVEV (reference sequence). The CDR3 reads CASSPLKAGGVDEQYF. The CDR3 coding sequence is TGTGCCAGCAGCCCCCTCAAGGCGGGAGGAGTCGACGAGCAGTACTTC.

There are many counts of this clonotype. The chain is built from TRBV7-6 and TRBJ1-4; D not certain. CDR1 SGHVS and CDR2 FNYEAQ come from the germline V gene. The CDR3 runs 17 residues. Trimming stripped 7 bases from V and 0 bases from J, with 18 bases between. This CDR3 reads CASTSSDTRATNEKLFF. CDR3 sequence (DNA): TGTGCCAGCACCTCGAGCGATACTCGGGCAACTAATGAAAAACTGTTTTTT.

A word on this clonotype: At one end the junction does not follow the germline gene, possibly because of a read error. This sequence joins TRBV12-3 or TRBV12-4 and TRBJ2-1; no clear D. The CDR3 extends over 13 amino acids. CDR3 in amino acids: CTSSLSGPNEQFF. The CDR3, as DNA: TGTACCAGCAGTTTGTCTGGTCCCAATGAGCAGTTCTTC.